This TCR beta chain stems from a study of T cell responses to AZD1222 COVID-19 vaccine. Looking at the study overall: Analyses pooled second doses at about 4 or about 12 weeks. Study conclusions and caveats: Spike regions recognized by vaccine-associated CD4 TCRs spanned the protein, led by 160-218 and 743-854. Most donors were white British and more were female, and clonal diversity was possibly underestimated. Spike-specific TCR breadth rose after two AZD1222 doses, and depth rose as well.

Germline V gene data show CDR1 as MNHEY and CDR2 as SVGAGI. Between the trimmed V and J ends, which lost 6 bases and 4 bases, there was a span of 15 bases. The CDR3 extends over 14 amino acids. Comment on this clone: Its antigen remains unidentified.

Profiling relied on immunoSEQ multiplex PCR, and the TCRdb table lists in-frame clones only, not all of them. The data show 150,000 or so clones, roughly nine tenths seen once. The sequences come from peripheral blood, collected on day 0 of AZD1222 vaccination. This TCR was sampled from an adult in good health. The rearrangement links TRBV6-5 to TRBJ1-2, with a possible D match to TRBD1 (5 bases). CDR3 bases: TGTGCCAGCAGGCCCGGCGGGGCACCCTATGGCTACACCTTC. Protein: CASRPGGAPYGYTF.